This T cell receptor (beta chain) was found in a study of shared clonotypes between healthy human individuals. The repertoire was sequenced with immunoSEQ multiplex PCR; TCRdb's copy has only in-frame clones and lacks some. The sample includes about 2.3 million clones, more than 80% of them seen just once. The germline V gene encodes CDR1 SGHRS and CDR2 YFSETQ. V was clipped by 1 base and J by 0 bases, with 10 bases between them. The CDR3 contains 16 residues. Sequenced input: naive CD4+ T cells from PBMCs. Subset indicated: CD45RA+ positively selected. This clonotype was sampled from a man between 18 and 29 years old in good health. Some clones in this sample may be carry-over from other donors' samples. This rearrangement joins TRBV5-1 to TRBJ2-2; no definite D call. CDR3 nucleotides: TGCGCCAGCAGCTTGATTCAGGTGACGAACACCGGGGAGCTGTTTTTT. Translating gives CASSLIQVTNTGELFF.